The 20 T cell receptor beta chains below come from one sample, sequenced in a study of T cell responses to AZD1222 COVID-19 vaccine. Assay used: immunoSEQ multiplex PCR; TCRdb lists only in-frame clones, some missing. The data contain 110,000 to 150,000 clones, 89% of them singletons. The sequences come from peripheral blood, collected on day 0 of AZD1222 vaccination. Receptors originate from an adult in good health.

For this clone: Distinct nucleotide sequences in the sample also encode this CDR3. The V call is TRBV5-5, the J call TRBJ2-1; D ambiguous. Between the trimmed V and J ends, which lost 0 bases and 7 bases, there was a span of 5 bases. This CDR3 contains 12 residues. The V gene's germline CDR1 is SGHKS and CDR2 YYEKEE (reference sequence). CDR3 nucleotide sequence: TGTGCCAGCAGCTTGGGGGGAAATGAGCAGTTCTTC. It translates to CASSLGGNEQFF.

This chain connects TRBV30 to TRBJ2-5, with 7 bases fitting TRBD1. The CDR3 is made up of 14 amino acids. Germline CDR1 GTSNPN, CDR2 SVGIG (reference sequence). J gave up 3 bases and V 0 bases, and 4 bases lay outside the gene matches. The CDR3 region has the DNA TGTGCCTGGAGTGTTGACAGGGTGAAAGAGACCCAGTACTTC. Translation: CAWSVDRVKETQYF.

The chain has TRBV5-6 and TRBJ1-4; D is perhaps TRBD1 (6 bases). CDR3 length: 15 residues. With 4 bases removed from V and 0 bases from J, the gap between germline ends came to 10 bases. CDR1 SGHDT and CDR2 YYEEEE come from the germline V gene. CDR3 nucleotides: TGTGCCAGCAGCCCGGGGGGCCCAACTAATGAAAAACTGTTTTTT. Its protein is CASSPGGPTNEKLFF.

This clone was recorded only once. The gene calls are TRBV3-1 (or the pseudogene TRBV3-2) and TRBJ2-1; D uncertain. The CDR3 extends over 12 amino acids. Germline V gives CDR1 LGHDT, CDR2 YNNKEL (reference sequence). The V end lost 6 bases, the J end lost 5 bases, and 8 bases lay between the germline ends. The CDR3 DNA follows: TGTGCCAGCAGTCGGACCGACAATGAGCAGTTCTTC. Translation: CASSRTDNEQFF.

The chain is built from TRBV6-5 and TRBJ2-7; a possible D gene is TRBD1 (6 bases). The CDR3 is 14 residues long. V was clipped by 4 bases and J by 3 bases, with 13 bases between them. Looked up from germline, CDR1 is MNHEY and CDR2 is SVGAGI. CDR3 coding DNA: TGTGCCAGCAGTTCCCGGGACACCAACTACGAGCAGTACTTC. This encodes CASSSRDTNYEQYF.

This clone was counted a single time. V gene TRBV5-1 combines with J gene TRBJ1-6, with 9 nucleotides matching TRBD1. Germline CDR1 is SGHRS and CDR2 is YFSETQ. This CDR3 has 14 residues. The V gene end was trimmed by 4 bases and the J gene end by 6 bases; junction bases not matched to a gene: 2. The CDR3 loop is CASSTGQGNSPLHF. In DNA form, the CDR3 reads TGCGCCAGCAGCACGGGACAGGGTAATTCACCCCTCCACTTT.

The count of this clone is one. Different DNA sequences within this sample yield the same CDR3. This chain links TRBV6-4 with TRBJ2-2; D might be TRBD1 or TRBD2, each matching 5 bases. The CDR3 extends over 14 amino acids. CDR1 is MRHNA and CDR2 is SNTAGT in the germline V gene. V lost 0 bases and J lost 5, with 7 bases in between. CDR3 protein: CASSDSGETGELFF. In nucleotides, the CDR3 is TGTGCCAGCAGTGACTCGGGGGAGACCGGGGAGCTGTTTTTT.

The CDR3 sequence is CASSRTIPQGRSYNSPLHF. In nucleotides, the CDR3 is TGTGCCAGCAGCCGGACTATACCCCAGGGGCGGTCCTATAATTCACCCCTCCACTTT. The chain couples TRBV3-1 (or the pseudogene TRBV3-2) to TRBJ1-6, with TRBD1 as a possible D gene (6 bases). The CDR3 consists of 19 residues. Germline values: CDR1 LGHDT, CDR2 YNNKEL (reference sequence). With 4 bases removed from V and 1 base from J, the gap between germline ends came to 20 bases.

The chain combines TRBV18 with TRBJ1-2, with no clear D. Looked up from germline, CDR1 is KGHSH and CDR2 is LQKENI. V gave up 3 bases and J gave up 7 bases, with 18 bases separating them. This CDR3 has 15 residues. The CDR3 loop reads CASSPEMVGKGGYTF. The CDR3 bases are TGTGCCAGCTCACCCGAAATGGTGGGCAAGGGTGGCTACACCTTC.

V and J are TRBV29-1 and TRBJ2-1, with D unresolved. Germline V gene lookup returns CDR1 SQVTM and CDR2 ANQGSEA. Trimming cost V 5 bases and J 7 bases, with 18 bases left between them. The CDR3 consists of 14 residues. The CDR3 protein is CSVQRAYSKNEQFF. As DNA, the CDR3 is TGCAGCGTTCAGAGAGCTTATTCGAAAAATGAGCAGTTCTTC.

J is TRBJ2-1 and V is TRBV6-1; D remains ambiguous. Germline-derived CDR1 and CDR2 are MNHNS and SASEGT. Trimming took 3 bases from V and 6 from J, leaving 9 bases between them. The CDR3 has 13 residues. The CDR3 protein is CASSDLLINEQFF. The CDR3 region has the DNA TGTGCCAGCAGTGATCTCCTGATCAATGAGCAGTTCTTC.

This clone appeared once. The gene calls are TRBV7-2 and TRBJ2-3, with D perhaps TRBD2 (6 bases). This CDR3 spans 14 amino acids. Trimming removed 7 bases from V and 1 base from J, with 12 bases in between. CDR1 and CDR2 (germline): SGHTA, FQGNSA. The DNA for the CDR3 is TGTGCCAGCACCCGTAGCGGTCGCACAGATACGCAGTATTTT. It specifies CASTRSGRTDTQYF.

This chain connects TRBV2 to TRBJ1-5, with 7 bases that match TRBD1. Germline assignment: CDR1 SNHLY and CDR2 FYNNEI. This CDR3 has 15 amino acids. V was clipped by 6 bases and J by 1 base; unmatched bases: 6. CDR3 sequence (DNA): TGTGCCAGCAGGGGATCAGGGGGAAGCAATCAGCCCCAGCATTTT. Its translation is CASRGSGGSNQPQHF.

The rearrangement joins TRBV5-6 to TRBJ1-2; D uncertain. Germline values: CDR1 SGHDT, CDR2 YYEEEE. V was clipped by 2 bases and J by 0 bases, with 8 bases between them. The CDR3 runs to 14 residues. The CDR3 DNA reads TGTGCCAGCAGCTTTTCTCGGACTAACTATGGCTACACCTTC. As protein: CASSFSRTNYGYTF.

The rearrangement joins TRBV12-3 or TRBV12-4 to TRBJ2-1; D gene ambiguous. The CDR3 spans 13 residues. The V gene lost 3 bases and the J gene lost 6 bases, with 9 bases spanning the gap. As DNA, the CDR3 is TGTGCCAGCAGTTTCTCGCCGGGCAATGAGCAGTTCTTC. It encodes CASSFSPGNEQFF.

The chain couples TRBV4-1 to TRBJ1-2; D ambiguous. V lost 0 bases and J 5 bases, leaving 13 bases between the germline ends. This CDR3 is 15 amino acids long. Germline V gene lookup returns CDR1 MGHRA and CDR2 YSYEKL. CDR3 residues: CASSQDFRSPYGYTF. DNA of the CDR3: TGCGCCAGCAGCCAAGACTTTCGGTCCCCGTATGGCTACACCTTC.

This clone has more than one count but fewer than ten. CDR3: CATSGGRIYDQPQHF. For the CDR3, the DNA is TGTGCCACCTCCGGCGGCAGGATCTATGATCAGCCCCAGCATTTT. V and J are TRBV24-1 and TRBJ1-5; D is unresolved. In germline, CDR1 is KGHDR, CDR2 SFDVKD. The germline V and J ends were trimmed by 9 bases and 5 bases, with 19 bases remaining between them. CDR3 size: 15 residues.

This clone is a singleton in its sample. The chain couples TRBV29-1 to TRBJ1-2; TRBD1 matches at 7 bases. Germline-derived CDR1 and CDR2 are SQVTM and ANQGSEA. The CDR3 runs to 13 residues. With V trimmed by 7 bases and J by 3 bases, 8 bases remained unmatched. The CDR3 sequence is CSAFGQVDYGYTF. CDR3 nucleotide sequence: TGCAGCGCCTTTGGACAGGTCGACTATGGCTACACCTTC.

The chain links TRBV3-1 (or the pseudogene TRBV3-2) to TRBJ1-1; the D gene is possibly TRBD1 (6 bases). V was shortened by 1 base and J by 6 bases, with 12 bases between the two germline ends. The germline V gene has CDR1 LGHDT and CDR2 YNNKEL (reference sequence). The CDR3 totals 14 residues. The CDR3 sequence is CASSQAQGTPEAFF. DNA of the CDR3: TGTGCCAGCAGCCAAGCTCAGGGGACCCCTGAAGCTTTCTTT.

This chain links TRBV12-3 or TRBV12-4 with TRBJ2-5, with 8 bases that match TRBD2. Trimming took 2 bases from V and 7 from J; bases not matched to a gene: 3. The CDR3 spans 13 residues. The CDR3 bases are TGTGCCAGCAGTTTACCGGGGGGGTGGACCCAGTACTTC. It encodes CASSLPGGWTQYF.